This T cell receptor (beta chain) was obtained from a study of pediatric ulcerative colitis. CDR1 and CDR2 from the germline V gene are MNHEY and SMNVEV (reference sequence). The CDR3 is 14 residues long. The germline V and J ends were trimmed by 5 bases and 0 bases, with 10 bases remaining between them. The data were produced by immunoSEQ multiplex PCR, yet TCRdb's version contains in-frame clones alone and is incomplete. The repertoire has roughly 30,000 clones, approximately 78% of them found once; the top ten carry over 3.5%. The sequence came from a boy younger than 18 with severe ulcerative colitis. Sequencing used blood. The chain has TRBV27 and TRBJ1-1, with D uncertain. The CDR3 sequence is CASSPRPLNTEAFF. CDR3 DNA: TGTGCCAGCAGTCCCAGACCGTTGAACACTGAAGCTTTCTTT.